Below are 18 T cell receptor beta chains sequenced from a single sample in a study of control samples from healthy donors and cancer patients. Assay used: immunoSEQ multiplex PCR; TCRdb lists only in-frame clones, some missing. Of fewer than 200,000 clones listed, 80% to 90% are singletons. Sequencing was performed on blood. The receptors were sampled from a man aged 25 to 45 in good health.

This chain joins TRBV5-1 and TRBJ1-3; perhaps TRBD1 as D (6 bases). V dropped 7 bases and J dropped 0 bases, with 14 bases sitting between them. Germline CDR1 and CDR2: SGHRS and YFSETQ. The CDR3 loop spans 15 amino acids. CDR3 coding DNA: TGCGCCAGCCAACCCACAGGGACCTCTGGAAACACCATATATTTT. Its translation: CASQPTGTSGNTIYF. Based on the CDR3 plus reference TRBV5-1 and TRBJ1-3, the full variable domain is KAGVTQTPRYLIKTRGQQVTLSCSPISGHRSVSWYQQTPGQGLQFLFEYFSETQRNKGNFPGRFSGRQFSNSRSEMNVSTLELGDSALYLCASQPTGTSGNTIYFGEGSWLTVV.

The chain has TRBV6-2 or TRBV6-3 and TRBJ2-5, with 11 bases matching TRBD2. With V trimmed by 2 bases and J by 5 bases, 10 bases remained unmatched. The germline V gene encodes CDR1 MNHEY and CDR2 SVGEGT. The CDR3 is 17 amino acids. In DNA form, the CDR3 reads TGTGCCAGCAGTTACGCGGCTAGCGGGGGGTCTCGGGAGACCCAGTACTTC. It translates to CASSYAASGGSRETQYF.

This chain links TRBV14 with TRBJ2-1; possibly TRBD1 for D (5 bases). CDR1 and CDR2 (germline): SGHDN, FVKESK. The CDR3 totals 17 residues. V lost 0 bases to trimming and J lost 0 bases, with 12 bases between them. The CDR3 coding sequence is TGTGCCAGCAGCCAAGACCGAGACAGACGCTCCTACAATGAGCAGTTCTTC. This sequence encodes CASSQDRDRRSYNEQFF.

The chain links TRBV18 to TRBJ2-7; D is unclear. Looked up from germline, CDR1 is KGHSH and CDR2 is LQKENI. The CDR3 sequence is 12 residues long. V was cut by 3 bases and J by 9 bases, with 12 bases left in between. The CDR3 loop reads CASSPAVSTQYF. The DNA for the CDR3 is TGTGCCAGCTCACCTGCGGTCTCGACGCAGTACTTC.

The rearrangement links TRBV27 to TRBJ2-2; TRBD1 agrees at 8 bases. CDR1 and CDR2 (germline): MNHEY, SMNVEV (reference sequence). Germline trimming cut 6 bases from V and 6 bases from J; bases unmatched to any gene: 6. This CDR3 spans 14 amino acids. The CDR3 region is CASSHRGFAGELFF. The CDR3 nucleotides are TGTGCCAGCAGCCACAGGGGGTTTGCCGGGGAGCTGTTTTTT.

The chain links TRBV13 to TRBJ1-1, with no clear D. The CDR3 contains 16 residues. Germline V gene sequence: CDR1 PRHDT, CDR2 FYEKMQ (reference sequence). V shed 11 bases and J shed 3 bases, with 25 bases lying between them. The CDR3 here is CAPLNSVDLWDTEAFF. CDR3 sequence (DNA): TGTGCCCCCCTAAATAGTGTAGACCTTTGGGACACTGAAGCTTTCTTT.

The chain is built from TRBV20-1 and TRBJ1-2, with 8 bases that match TRBD1. V lost 3 bases to trimming and J lost 8 bases; unmatched junction nucleotides: 2. CDR3 length equals 11 residues. Per germline, CDR1 DFQATT and CDR2 SNEGSKA (reference sequence). CDR3 sequence: CSASRGPGYTF. The DNA for the CDR3 is TGCAGTGCTAGCAGGGGGCCCGGCTACACCTTC.

This chain uses TRBV12-3 or TRBV12-4 with TRBJ2-3; TRBD2 matches at 7 bases. CDR3 length: 13 amino acids. Losses at the gene ends were 6 bases for V and 11 bases for J; bases not matched to a gene: 11. The CDR3 DNA is TGTGCCAGCAGCCCCGGTTATGGGGGGGAGCAGTATTTT. This gives the protein CASSPGYGGEQYF.

This clone turned up a few times. Other nucleotide sequences in the sample specify the same CDR3. The rearrangement uses TRBV24-1 and TRBJ2-3; D remains unclear. CDR3 size: 11 residues. CDR1 KGHDR and CDR2 SFDVKD come from the germline V gene. The V end lost 5 bases, the J end lost 6 bases, and 5 bases lay between the germline ends. CDR3 nucleotide sequence: TGTGCCACCAGTGTGGCGGATACGCAGTATTTT. Amino acids: CATSVADTQYF.

The chain carries TRBV4-2 and TRBJ1-4, with D unclear. The V end lost 1 base, the J end lost 0 bases, and 9 bases lay between the germline ends. Germline V gene sequence: CDR1 LGHNA, CDR2 YNFKEQ. There are 16 residues in the CDR3. The DNA for the CDR3 is TGTGCCAGCAGCCAAGGCCTACGTGCAACTAATGAAAAACTGTTTTTT. Encoded protein: CASSQGLRATNEKLFF.

This chain links TRBV27 with TRBJ2-7, with 7 bases matching TRBD1. Germline loops: CDR1 MNHEY, CDR2 SMNVEV (reference sequence). V was clipped by 6 bases and J by 5 bases; unmatched bases: 19. The CDR3 is made up of 17 amino acids. CDR3 protein: CASRPGLGQLPLDEQYF. In DNA form, the CDR3 reads TGTGCCAGCAGGCCAGGGTTGGGACAGCTCCCTCTCGACGAGCAGTACTTC.

This chain links TRBV15 with TRBJ1-3; the match to TRBD1 covers 9 bases. Germline V gene data show CDR1 as LNHNV and CDR2 as YYDKDF (reference sequence). The CDR3 is 18 residues long. V lost 5 bases, J lost 3 bases, and 14 bases stayed unmatched. CDR3 sequence reads: CATSPPYTGGRDGNTIYF. Here the CDR3 DNA reads TGTGCCACCAGCCCTCCCTACACAGGGGGCCGGGATGGAAACACCATATATTTT.

CDR3 region: CASSSRREVGYGYTF. The CDR3 DNA reads as TGTGCCAGCAGTTCTCGACGGGAAGTGGGCTATGGCTACACCTTC. V gene TRBV7-6 combines with J gene TRBJ1-2; unclear D gene. Between the trimmed V and J ends, which lost 6 bases and 4 bases, there was a span of 18 bases. Per the germline V gene, CDR1 is SGHVS and CDR2 is FNYEAQ. The CDR3 extends over 15 amino acids.

The V gene is TRBV10-3, the J gene TRBJ1-5; D is unclear. The germline gives CDR1 ENHRY, CDR2 SYGVKD. The CDR3 extends over 13 amino acids. Trimming stripped 7 bases from V and 11 bases from J, with 18 bases between. CDR3 bases: TGTGCCATCAAATCGGGCCCGTTCGTGGCCCAGCATTTT. This encodes CAIKSGPFVAQHF.

The V and J genes are TRBV24-1 and TRBJ1-5; D is perhaps TRBD1 (5 bases). Germline loops: CDR1 KGHDR, CDR2 SFDVKD. Trimming left V 12 bases short and J 2 bases short, with 13 bases between. The CDR3 is made up of 13 amino acids. The CDR3 loop is CAVREVCNQPQHF. The DNA for the CDR3 is TGTGCCGTCAGGGAGGTGTGCAATCAGCCCCAGCATTTT.

The rearrangement uses TRBV15 and TRBJ2-1, with TRBD1 as a possible D gene (6 bases). Germline V CDR1 and CDR2: LNHNV, YYDKDF (reference sequence). Trimming removed 1 base from V and 5 bases from J, with 6 bases in between. The CDR3 covers 13 residues. As DNA, the CDR3 is TGTGCCACCAGCAGAGGGACAGACAATGAGCAGTTCTTC. Protein sequence: CATSRGTDNEQFF.

A single count supports this clone. The chain carries TRBV28 and TRBJ1-2; 8 positions agree with TRBD1. The germline CDR1 and CDR2 sequences are MDHEN and SYDVKM. V lost 6 bases, J lost 6 bases, and 12 bases stayed unmatched. The CDR3 is 15 residues long. Here the CDR3 DNA reads TGTGCCAGCAGAGAAGCCCAGGGGGCGGGTAATGGCTACACCTTC. It encodes CASREAQGAGNGYTF.

The rearrangement joins TRBV9 to TRBJ2-3, with no clear D. CDR1 is SGDLS and CDR2 is YYNGEE in the germline V gene. Trimming removed 0 bases from V and 4 bases from J, with 6 bases in between. The CDR3 length is 13 residues. The CDR3 sequence is CASSVAVADTQYF. The CDR3, as DNA: TGTGCCAGCAGCGTAGCAGTGGCAGATACGCAGTATTTT.